These 13 T cell receptor beta chains originate from one sample sequenced in a study of identical twins. MiXCR, applied by TCRdb to the 5' RACE reads, yields one record per CDR3 protein. The sample comprises some 560,000 distinct CDR3 sequences, 7.5% to 10% of which are singletons, and approximately 3% rests with the top ten. In addition, the sample was reused for a study of yellow fever vaccine responses in identical twins.

Sequencing was carried out using PBMCs. The receptor source for this set is a woman aged 18-29 years in good health.

This clonotype has a count of ten or more. The gene calls are TRBV27 and TRBJ2-7; D gene ambiguous. CDR1 is MNHEY and CDR2 is SMNVEV in the germline V gene (reference sequence). V was trimmed by 5 bases and J by 0 bases, leaving 14 bases between them. The CDR3 sequence is 15 residues long. In DNA, the CDR3 is TGTGCCAGCAGTCTATTCGAGTCCAGCTCCTACGAGCAGTACTTC. It is translated as CASSLFESSSYEQYF.

This clonotype was picked up a small number of times. V and J are TRBV7-9 and TRBJ2-5, with 8 nucleotides matching TRBD1. The CDR3 is 15 amino acids. CDR1 and CDR2 (germline): SEHNR, FQNEAQ (reference sequence). V lost 5 bases, J lost 2 bases, and 7 bases stayed unmatched. The CDR3 DNA follows: TGTGCCAGCAGCCAAGGGACAGGTATACAAGAGACCCAGTACTTC. Amino acids: CASSQGTGIQETQYF.

The V call is TRBV15, the J call TRBJ1-6, with a weak D call TRBD1 (5 bases). Germline V gives CDR1 LNHNV, CDR2 YYDKDF (reference sequence). This CDR3 is 14 amino acids long. The V end lost 4 bases, the J end lost 7 bases, and 11 bases lay between the germline ends. CDR3: CATSIARVNSPLHF. The CDR3 coding sequence is TGTGCCACCAGCATAGCCAGGGTGAATTCACCCCTCCACTTT.

This clonotype has only a few counts. V gene TRBV23-1 combines with J gene TRBJ2-7; 7 nucleotides match TRBD2. TRBV23-1 is an ORF for which the function is uncertain. CDR3 length: 15 residues. V was clipped by 4 bases and J by 0 bases; unmatched bases: 6. The CDR3 DNA reads TGCGCCAGCAGTCTCGGACGGGACTACTCCTACGAGCAGTACTTC. Its translation: CASSLGRDYSYEQYF.

This chain connects TRBV7-9 to TRBJ2-1; 14 nucleotides align to TRBD2. Trimming at V came to 3 bases and at J to 10 bases, leaving 5 bases not matched to a gene. Looked up from germline, CDR1 is SEHNR and CDR2 is FQNEAQ (reference sequence). The CDR3 runs to 15 residues. For the CDR3, the DNA is TGTGCCAGCAGCTTCGGACTAGCGGGGGGCGGGGAGCAGTTCTTC. Its translation: CASSFGLAGGGEQFF.

This clonotype has more than one count but fewer than ten. The chain is built from TRBV12-3 or TRBV12-4 and TRBJ1-3; no definite D call. Deletions cut 6 bases from V and 0 bases from J, with 6 bases between. CDR3 size: 13 residues. Here the CDR3 reads CASRPASGNTIYF. The DNA of the CDR3 is TGTGCCAGCAGGCCCGCCTCTGGAAACACCATATATTTT.

This clonotype was counted at least ten times. Here the CDR3 reads CAISGRQGDTEAFF. DNA for the CDR3: TGTGCCATCAGTGGGCGACAGGGGGACACTGAAGCTTTCTTT. V and J are TRBV10-3 and TRBJ1-1; 9 bases fit TRBD1. With 4 bases clipped from V and 3 bases from J, the junction kept 3 bases outside the gene matches. The CDR3 has 14 residues. The V gene's germline CDR1 is ENHRY and CDR2 SYGVKD.

This clonotype occurred many times. The chain carries TRBV6-5 and TRBJ1-2; no definite D call. The ends were cut back, 0 bases at V and 10 bases at J, with 12 bases in the middle. Germline-derived CDR1 and CDR2 are MNHEY and SVGAGI. This CDR3 region has 13 residues. CDR3 in amino acids: CASSYSVARAYTF. The CDR3 DNA is TGTGCCAGCAGTTACTCGGTGGCCAGAGCCTACACCTTC.

This clonotype turned up a few times. The genes are TRBV29-1 and TRBJ2-5; D is possibly TRBD1 (6 bases). Trimming stripped 4 bases from V and 5 bases from J, with 17 bases between. The CDR3 is 14 amino acids. CDR1 SQVTM and CDR2 ANQGSEA come from the germline V gene. CDR3 loop: CSVATGSGWETQYF. DNA of the CDR3: TGCAGCGTTGCCACAGGGTCGGGCTGGGAGACCCAGTACTTC. The full variable domain, with the rest looked up from reference TRBV29-1 and TRBJ2-5, is SAVISQKPSRDICQRGTSLTIQCQVDSQVTMMFWYRQQPGQSLTLIATANQGSEATYESGFVIDKFPISRPNLTFSTLTVSNMSPEDSSIYLCSVATGSGWETQYFGPGTRLLVL.

This clonotype was observed many times. The V gene is TRBV12-3 or TRBV12-4, the J gene TRBJ2-7; 8 bases are shared with TRBD2. The CDR3 loop spans 14 amino acids. Germline trimming cut 3 bases from V and 5 bases from J; bases unmatched to any gene: 6. The CDR3 spells CASSFLGGAHEQYF. In DNA form, the CDR3 reads TGTGCCAGCAGTTTTCTCGGGGGGGCACACGAGCAGTACTTC.

The chain recombines TRBV27 with TRBJ1-6, with 7 bases fitting TRBD1. J gave up 8 bases and V 6 bases, and 1 base lay outside the gene matches. This CDR3 region has 12 residues. Germline V gene sequence: CDR1 MNHEY, CDR2 SMNVEV (reference sequence). The CDR3 DNA is TGTGCCAGCAGGCAGGGGGATTCACCCCTCCACTTT. Its translation: CASRQGDSPLHF.

A few counts support this clonotype. The J gene is TRBJ1-5, the V gene TRBV7-9; no clear D. The V end was cut by 0 bases, the J end by 7 bases, with 16 bases between. The germline V gene encodes CDR1 SEHNR and CDR2 FQNEAQ (reference sequence). The CDR3 contains 16 residues. The CDR3 loop is CASSLALGPGEQPQHF. CDR3 sequence (DNA): TGTGCCAGCAGCTTAGCTCTCGGCCCCGGGGAGCAGCCCCAGCATTTT. The full variable domain, completed using reference TRBV7-9 and TRBJ1-5, is DTGVSQNPRHKITKRGQNVTFRCDPISEHNRLYWYRQTLGQGPEFLTYFQNEAQLEKSRLLSDRFSAERPKGSFSTLEIQRTEQGDSAMYLCASSLALGPGEQPQHFGDGTRLSIL.

This clonotype occurred a few times. The chain recombines TRBV9 with TRBJ2-1; D remains ambiguous. CDR1 is SGDLS, CDR2 YYNGEE, per germline. The CDR3 length is 11 residues. Trimming removed 3 bases from V and 9 bases from J, with 7 bases in between. The CDR3 spells CASSDASEQFF. The CDR3 DNA follows: TGTGCCAGCAGCGACGCAAGTGAGCAGTTCTTC. Together with reference TRBV9 and TRBJ2-1, the CDR3 gives the full variable domain: DSGVTQTPKHLITATGQRVTLRCSPRSGDLSVYWYQQSLDQGLQFLIQYYNGEERAKGNILERFSAQQFPDLHSELNLSSLELGDSALYFCASSDASEQFFGPGTRLTVL.